This T cell receptor (beta chain) comes out of a study of identical twins. Study-wide findings and caveats: Twins' surplus sharing was weaker for beta out-of-frame sequences. In drawing conclusions, the study used cross-sectional statistical analysis and did not follow the same donors. Insertions were reduced in abundant cord blood beta clonotypes but not in memory repertoires.

Via MiXCR, TCRdb re-called the 5' RACE reads, giving one row per CDR3 protein. Of nearly 900,000 distinct CDR3 sequences listed, 12% are singletons. This clonotype occurred many times. Its matching antigen is unknown. This sample also appeared in a second study, on yellow fever vaccine responses in identical twins. That study reports: Reportedly, the T cell response mounted by twins to vaccine seemed partly convergent, partly personalized.

The sequence was collected from a woman in her late teens or twenties in good health. What was sequenced was PBMCs.

The CDR3 sequence is CASSQDHAGGSYEQYF. CDR3 nucleotide sequence: TGTGCCAGCAGCCAAGATCACGCGGGAGGTTCCTACGAGCAGTACTTC. The V and J genes are TRBV4-2 and TRBJ2-7; 8 positions agree with TRBD2. The CDR3 length is 16 residues. The germline V gene has CDR1 LGHNA and CDR2 YNFKEQ. J was trimmed by 1 base and V by 0 bases; bases with no gene match: 5.